The subject of this entry is one T cell receptor (beta chain). No antigen is known for it. Qualities for individual bases were not recorded, and no much larger clone is one base off. Every donor in the study was a healthy Caucasian. This entry is derived from a study of identical twins (dated by TCRdb to 2016 to 2017). Background on the whole study: To test whether fetal clonotypes persist, this study deep-sequenced TCR alpha and beta repertoires from monozygotic twins, from unrelated adults of various ages, and from cord blood. To rule out contamination, replicate twin experiments were performed at different times with different library preparation protocols. Points the paper makes about the study in general: Conclusions relied on cross-sectional statistical analysis, since the same donors could not be followed over many years. Abundant cord blood beta clonotypes carried fewer insertions; young adult naive repertoires showed a weaker similar trend, while memory repertoires showed none. Compared with coincidental sharing between unrelated individuals, an excess of low generation-probability sequences was observed among out-of-frame TCR alpha sequences shared between twins. In monozygotic twins, out-of-frame TCR alpha sharing was systematically underestimated by recombination models, although the models agreed with sharing between unrelated individuals. A weaker excess of twin sharing was found in beta out-of-frame sequences because the signal-to-noise ratio was lowered by fewer shared sequences. Zero-insertion analyses could be partly confounded by invariant T cells such as MAIT and iNKT, although diverse VJ usage argued against such confounding for most clonotypes.

The germline V gene (reference sequence) sets CDR1 to LNHNV and CDR2 to YYDKDF. The CDR3 spans 13 residues, from the cysteine through the phenylalanine. Only CDR3 DNA is held: 39 bases, read in frame from base 1. The germline V end is reduced by 3 bases and the J end by 8 bases; junction bases left unmatched: 2. The method was 5' RACE. This sample was sequenced with an Illumina HiSeq 2000. A universal primer binding site was added through template switching, and the final cDNA carried a unique molecular identifier so that TCR cDNA molecules could be counted accurately. Specific primers in the conserved constant-segment region were used to synthesize first-strand cDNA for TCR alpha and beta chains. To control for contamination, each cDNA library was double barcoded with a SMART-Mk sample barcode plus Illumina barcodes. TruSeq adapter sequences, together with Illumina sample barcodes, were added in two successive PCR steps. Sequencing of the TCR alpha and beta cDNA libraries was done on the Illumina HiSeq platform using custom primers. On the study's bioinformatics: MiGEC was used to process raw reads and extract unique molecular identifiers, and MiXCR was used to find CDR3 positions. For each individual, recombination models were inferred using an EM algorithm with the repgenHMM and IGoR tools. Shared clonotypes were analyzed with the tcR package in R, and sharing was normalized by the product of cloneset sizes. To study raw recombination without the effects of thymic and clonal selection, out-of-frame nonproductive sequences were analyzed. TCRdb trimmed public reads at Q25 via fastp, called clones via MiXCR and kept in-frame beta chains. Every CDR3 protein is listed once, alongside the most common genes and DNA of its rows. TCRdb, rather than the study authors, made the V and J calls. Recorded for this sample are approximately 1.8 million distinct CDR3 sequences; roughly 35% of them occurred a single time. Jointly, the top ten make up under 0.35% of the sample.

The chain couples TRBV15 to TRBJ1-4; the junction holds 8 bases that match TRBD1. This clonotype originated in a newborn girl in good health. Sequenced: cord blood. The CDR3 loop reads CATSRDREEKLFF. The sequenced DNA is TGTGCCACCAGCAGGGACAGGGAGGAAAAACTGTTTTTT.